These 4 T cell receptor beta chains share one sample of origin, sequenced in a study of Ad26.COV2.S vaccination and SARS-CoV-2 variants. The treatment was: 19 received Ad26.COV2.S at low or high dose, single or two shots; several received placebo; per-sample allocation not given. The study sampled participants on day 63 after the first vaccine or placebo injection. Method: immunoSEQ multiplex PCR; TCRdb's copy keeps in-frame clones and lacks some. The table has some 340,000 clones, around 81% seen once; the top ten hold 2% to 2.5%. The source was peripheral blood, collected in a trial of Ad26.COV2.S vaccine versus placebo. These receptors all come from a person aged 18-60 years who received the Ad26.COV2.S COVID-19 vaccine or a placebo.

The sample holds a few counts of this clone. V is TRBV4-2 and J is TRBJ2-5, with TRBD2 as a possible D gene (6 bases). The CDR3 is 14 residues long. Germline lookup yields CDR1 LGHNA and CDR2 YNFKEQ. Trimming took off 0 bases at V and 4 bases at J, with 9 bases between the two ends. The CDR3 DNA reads TGTGCCAGCAGCCAAGATGGGCGGGGAGAGACCCAGTACTTC. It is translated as CASSQDGRGETQYF.

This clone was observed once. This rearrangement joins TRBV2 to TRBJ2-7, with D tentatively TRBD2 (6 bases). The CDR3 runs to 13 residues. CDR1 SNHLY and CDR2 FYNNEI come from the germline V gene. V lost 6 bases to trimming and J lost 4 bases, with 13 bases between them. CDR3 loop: CASSRDSTYEQYF. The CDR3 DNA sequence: TGTGCCAGCAGCAGGGACTCAACATACGAGCAGTACTTC.

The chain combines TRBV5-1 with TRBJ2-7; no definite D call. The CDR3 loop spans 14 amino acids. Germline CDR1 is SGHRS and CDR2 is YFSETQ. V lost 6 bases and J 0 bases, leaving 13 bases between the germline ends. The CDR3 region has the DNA TGCGCCAGCACAGAAGACGGAAACTCCTACGAGCAGTACTTC. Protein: CASTEDGNSYEQYF.

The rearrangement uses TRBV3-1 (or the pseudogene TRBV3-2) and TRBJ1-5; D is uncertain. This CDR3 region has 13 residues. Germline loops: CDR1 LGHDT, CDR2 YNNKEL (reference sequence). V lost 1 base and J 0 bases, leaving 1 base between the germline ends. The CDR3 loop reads CASSQVSNQPQHF. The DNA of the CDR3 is TGTGCCAGCAGCCAAGTTAGCAATCAGCCCCAGCATTTT.